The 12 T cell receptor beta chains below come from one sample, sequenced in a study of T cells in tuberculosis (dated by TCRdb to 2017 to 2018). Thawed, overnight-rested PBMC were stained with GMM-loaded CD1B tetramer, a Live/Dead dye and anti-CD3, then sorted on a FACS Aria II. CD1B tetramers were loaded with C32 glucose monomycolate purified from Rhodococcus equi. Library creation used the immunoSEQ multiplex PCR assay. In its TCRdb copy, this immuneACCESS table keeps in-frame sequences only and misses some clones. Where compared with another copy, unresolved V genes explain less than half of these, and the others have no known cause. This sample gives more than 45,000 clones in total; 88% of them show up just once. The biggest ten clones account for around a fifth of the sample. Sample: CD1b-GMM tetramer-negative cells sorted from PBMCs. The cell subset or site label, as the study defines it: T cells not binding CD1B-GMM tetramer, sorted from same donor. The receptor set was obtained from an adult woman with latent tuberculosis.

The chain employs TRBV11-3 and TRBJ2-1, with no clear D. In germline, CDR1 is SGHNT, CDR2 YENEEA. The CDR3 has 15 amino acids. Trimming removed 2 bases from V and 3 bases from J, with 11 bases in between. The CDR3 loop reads CASSLSVNNYNEQFF. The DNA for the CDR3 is TGTGCCAGCAGCTTAAGCGTAAACAACTACAATGAGCAGTTCTTC.

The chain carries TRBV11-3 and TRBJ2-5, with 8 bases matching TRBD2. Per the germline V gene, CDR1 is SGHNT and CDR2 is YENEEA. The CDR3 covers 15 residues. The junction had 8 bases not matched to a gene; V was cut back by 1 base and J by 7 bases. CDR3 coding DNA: TGTGCCAGCAGCTTAGGGCTAGCGGGTGGTGGGACCCAGTACTTC. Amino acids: CASSLGLAGGGTQYF.

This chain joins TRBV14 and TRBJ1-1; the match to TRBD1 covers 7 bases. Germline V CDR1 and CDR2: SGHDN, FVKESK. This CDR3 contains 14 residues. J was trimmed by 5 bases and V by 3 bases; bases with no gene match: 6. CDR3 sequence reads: CASSQTGFGTEAFF. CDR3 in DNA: TGTGCCAGCAGCCAGACAGGGTTTGGTACTGAAGCTTTCTTT.

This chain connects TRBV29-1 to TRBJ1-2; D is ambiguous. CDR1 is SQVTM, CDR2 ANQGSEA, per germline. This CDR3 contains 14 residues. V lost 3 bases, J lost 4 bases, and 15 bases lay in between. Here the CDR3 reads CSVEGRGRGYGYTF. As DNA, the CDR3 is TGCAGCGTTGAGGGTCGGGGTCGGGGCTATGGCTACACCTTC.

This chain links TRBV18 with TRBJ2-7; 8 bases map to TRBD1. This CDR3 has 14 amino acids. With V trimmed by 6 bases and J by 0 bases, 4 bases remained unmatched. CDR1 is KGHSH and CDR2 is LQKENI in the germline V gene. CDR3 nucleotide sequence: TGTGCCAGCTCCCGGGACAGGACCTCCTACGAGCAGTACTTC. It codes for CASSRDRTSYEQYF.

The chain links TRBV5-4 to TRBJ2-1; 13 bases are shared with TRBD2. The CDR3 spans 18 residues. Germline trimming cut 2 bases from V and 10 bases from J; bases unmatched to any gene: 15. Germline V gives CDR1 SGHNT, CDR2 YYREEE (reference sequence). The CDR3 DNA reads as TGTGCCAGCAGCTTCATCAACCTAACTAGCGGGAGGGCTCGCGAGCAGTTCTTC. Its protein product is CASSFINLTSGRAREQFF.

DNA for the CDR3: TGCAGCGTCCCCGGGACAGGGTCTTTCTTT. It codes for CSVPGTGSFF. The chain is built from TRBV29-1 and TRBJ1-1; 9 bases align to TRBD1. Germline CDR1 reads SQVTM; CDR2 reads ANQGSEA. This CDR3 is built from 10 residues. V lost 6 bases, J lost 12 bases, and 5 bases stayed unmatched.

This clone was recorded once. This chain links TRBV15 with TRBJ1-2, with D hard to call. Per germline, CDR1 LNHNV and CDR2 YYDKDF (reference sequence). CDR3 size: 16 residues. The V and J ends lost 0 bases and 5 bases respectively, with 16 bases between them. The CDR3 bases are TGTGCCACCAGCAGAGATATGGGAGCTCCAGGATATGGCTACACCTTC. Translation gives CATSRDMGAPGYGYTF. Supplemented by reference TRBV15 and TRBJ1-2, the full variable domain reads DAMVIQNPRYQVTQFGKPVTLSCSQTLNHNVMYWYQQKSSQAPKLLFHYYDKDFNNEADTPDNFQSRRPNTSFCFLDIRSPGLGDTAMYLCATSRDMGAPGYGYTFGSGTRLTVV.

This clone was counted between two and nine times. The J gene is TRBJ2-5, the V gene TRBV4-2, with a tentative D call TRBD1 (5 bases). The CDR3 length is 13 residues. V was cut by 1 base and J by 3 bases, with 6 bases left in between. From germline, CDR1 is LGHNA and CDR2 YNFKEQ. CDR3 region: CASSQVGEETQYF. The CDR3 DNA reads TGTGCCAGCAGCCAAGTAGGGGAAGAGACCCAGTACTTC.

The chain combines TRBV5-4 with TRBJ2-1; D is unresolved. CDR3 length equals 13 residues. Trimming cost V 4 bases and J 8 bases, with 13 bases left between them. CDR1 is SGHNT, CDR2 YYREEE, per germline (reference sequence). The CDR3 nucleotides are TGTGCCAGCAGCGACGTTCGCGGCGATGAGCAGTTCTTC. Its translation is CASSDVRGDEQFF.

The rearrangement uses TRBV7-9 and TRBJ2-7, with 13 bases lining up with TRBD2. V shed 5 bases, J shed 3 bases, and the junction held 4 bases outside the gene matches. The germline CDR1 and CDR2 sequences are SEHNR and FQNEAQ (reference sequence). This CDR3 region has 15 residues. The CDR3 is CASSQGLAGNYEQYF. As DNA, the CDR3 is TGTGCCAGCAGCCAGGGACTAGCGGGAAACTACGAGCAGTACTTC.

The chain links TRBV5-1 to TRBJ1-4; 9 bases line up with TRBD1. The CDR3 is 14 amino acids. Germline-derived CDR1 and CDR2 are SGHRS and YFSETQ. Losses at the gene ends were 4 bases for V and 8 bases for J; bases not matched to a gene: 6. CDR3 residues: CASSTGQGKEKLFF. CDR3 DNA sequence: TGCGCCAGCAGCACCGGACAGGGGAAGGAAAAACTGTTTTTT.